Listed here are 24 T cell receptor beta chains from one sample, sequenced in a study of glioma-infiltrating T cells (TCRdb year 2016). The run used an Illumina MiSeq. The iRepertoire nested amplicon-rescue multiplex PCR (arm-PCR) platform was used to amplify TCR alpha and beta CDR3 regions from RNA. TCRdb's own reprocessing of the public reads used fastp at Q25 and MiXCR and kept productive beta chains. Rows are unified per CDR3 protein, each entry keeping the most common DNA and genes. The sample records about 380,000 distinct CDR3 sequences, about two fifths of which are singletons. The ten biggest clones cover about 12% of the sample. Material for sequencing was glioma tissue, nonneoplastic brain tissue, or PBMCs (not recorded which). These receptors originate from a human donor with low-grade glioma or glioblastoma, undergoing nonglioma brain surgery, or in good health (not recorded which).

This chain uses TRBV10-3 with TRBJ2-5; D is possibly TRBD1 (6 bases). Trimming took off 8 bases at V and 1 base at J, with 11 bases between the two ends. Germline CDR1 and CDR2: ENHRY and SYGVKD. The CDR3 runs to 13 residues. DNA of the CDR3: TGTGCCATCCAGCCGACAGGCCAAGAGACCCAGTACTTC. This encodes CAIQPTGQETQYF.

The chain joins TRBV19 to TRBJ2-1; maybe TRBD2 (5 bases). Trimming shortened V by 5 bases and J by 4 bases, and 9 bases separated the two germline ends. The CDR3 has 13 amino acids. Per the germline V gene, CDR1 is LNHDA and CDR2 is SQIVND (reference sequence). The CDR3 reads CASSPRVYNEQFF. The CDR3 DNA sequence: TGTGCCAGTAGTCCGCGGGTATACAATGAGCAGTTCTTC.

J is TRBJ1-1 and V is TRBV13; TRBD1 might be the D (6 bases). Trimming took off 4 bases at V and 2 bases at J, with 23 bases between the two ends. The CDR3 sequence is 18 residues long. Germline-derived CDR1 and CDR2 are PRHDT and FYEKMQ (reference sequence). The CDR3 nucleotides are TGTGCCAGCAGCTCCGACGAATTCGGGACACGGTCCAACACTGAAGCTTTCTTT. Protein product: CASSSDEFGTRSNTEAFF.

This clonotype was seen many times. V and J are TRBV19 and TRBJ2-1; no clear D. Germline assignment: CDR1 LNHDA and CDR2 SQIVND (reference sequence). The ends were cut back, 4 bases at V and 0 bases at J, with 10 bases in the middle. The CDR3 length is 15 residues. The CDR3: CASSRMGPSYNEQFF. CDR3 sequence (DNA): TGTGCCAGTAGTAGGATGGGCCCCTCCTACAATGAGCAGTTCTTC.

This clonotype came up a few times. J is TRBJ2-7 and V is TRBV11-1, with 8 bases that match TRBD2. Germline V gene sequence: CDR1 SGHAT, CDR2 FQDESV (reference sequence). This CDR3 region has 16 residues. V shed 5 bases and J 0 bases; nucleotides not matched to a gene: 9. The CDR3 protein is CASSLLTSEISYEQYF. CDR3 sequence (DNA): TGTGCCAGCAGCCTACTGACTAGCGAAATCTCCTACGAGCAGTACTTC.

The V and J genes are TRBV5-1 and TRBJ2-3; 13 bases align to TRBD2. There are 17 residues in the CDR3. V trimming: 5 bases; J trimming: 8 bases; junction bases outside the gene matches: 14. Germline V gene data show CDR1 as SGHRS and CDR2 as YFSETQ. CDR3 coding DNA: TGCGCCAGCAGACCTACCGGACTAGCGGGAGCCACTGGTACGCAGTATTTT. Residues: CASRPTGLAGATGTQYF.

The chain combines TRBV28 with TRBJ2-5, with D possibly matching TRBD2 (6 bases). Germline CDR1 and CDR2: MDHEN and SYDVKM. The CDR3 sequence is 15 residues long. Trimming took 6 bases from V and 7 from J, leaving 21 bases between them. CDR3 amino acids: CASSDPGPQAGTQYF. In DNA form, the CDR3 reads TGTGCCAGCAGCGATCCGGGACCCCAAGCGGGGACCCAGTACTTC.

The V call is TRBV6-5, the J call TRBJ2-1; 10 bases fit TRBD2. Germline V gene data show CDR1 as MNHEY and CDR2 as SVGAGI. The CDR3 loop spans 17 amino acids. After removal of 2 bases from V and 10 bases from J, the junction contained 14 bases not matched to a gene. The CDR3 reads CASSYTSGKGGAYEQFF. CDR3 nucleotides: TGTGCCAGCAGTTACACTAGCGGGAAAGGGGGGGCTTACGAGCAGTTCTTC.

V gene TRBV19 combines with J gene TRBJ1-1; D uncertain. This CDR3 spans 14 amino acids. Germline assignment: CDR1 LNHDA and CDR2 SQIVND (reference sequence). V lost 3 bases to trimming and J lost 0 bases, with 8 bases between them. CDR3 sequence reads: CASSIYRMNTEAFF. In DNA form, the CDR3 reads TGTGCCAGTAGTATTTACCGTATGAACACTGAAGCTTTCTTT. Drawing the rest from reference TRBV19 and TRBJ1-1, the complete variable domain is DGGITQSPKYLFRKEGQNVTLSCEQNLNHDAMYWYRQDPGQGLRLIYYSQIVNDFQKGDIAEGYSVSREKKESFPLTVTSAQKNPTAFYLCASSIYRMNTEAFFGQGTRLTVV.

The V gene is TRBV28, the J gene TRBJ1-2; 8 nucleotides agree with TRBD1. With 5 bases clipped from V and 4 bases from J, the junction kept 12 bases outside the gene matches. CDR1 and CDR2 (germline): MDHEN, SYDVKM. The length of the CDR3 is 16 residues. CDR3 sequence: CASSPTPGQDLYGYTF. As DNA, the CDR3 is TGTGCCAGCAGTCCGACCCCGGGACAGGACCTCTATGGCTACACCTTC.

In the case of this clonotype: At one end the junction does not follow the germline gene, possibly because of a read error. CDR3 amino acids: CASSDTWNTKAFF. The CDR3 DNA is TGCGCCAGCAGCGATACATGGAACACTAAAGCTTTCTTT. The rearrangement joins TRBV4-1 to TRBJ1-1; no definite D call. The CDR3 totals 13 residues. From germline, CDR1 is MGHRA and CDR2 YSYEKL.

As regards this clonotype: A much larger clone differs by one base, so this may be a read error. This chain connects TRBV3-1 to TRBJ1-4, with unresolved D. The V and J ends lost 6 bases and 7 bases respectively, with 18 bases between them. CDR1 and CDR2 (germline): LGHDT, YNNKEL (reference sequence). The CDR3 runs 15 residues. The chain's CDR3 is CASSESPGFSEKLFF. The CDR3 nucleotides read TGTGCCAGCAGTGAATCCCCAGGATTTAGTGAAAAACTGTTTTTT.

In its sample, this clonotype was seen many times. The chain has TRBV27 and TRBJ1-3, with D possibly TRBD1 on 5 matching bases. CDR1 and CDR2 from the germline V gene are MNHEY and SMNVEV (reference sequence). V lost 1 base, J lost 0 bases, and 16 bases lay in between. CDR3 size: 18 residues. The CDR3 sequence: CASSLFGKGISSGNTIYF. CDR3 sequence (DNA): TGTGCCAGCAGTTTATTCGGCAAGGGGATAAGCTCTGGAAACACCATATATTTT.

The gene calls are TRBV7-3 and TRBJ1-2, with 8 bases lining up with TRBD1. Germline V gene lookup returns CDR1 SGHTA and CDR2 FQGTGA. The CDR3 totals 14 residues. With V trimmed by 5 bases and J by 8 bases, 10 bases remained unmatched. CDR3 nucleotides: TGTGCCAGCAGCCCCCTCGGACAGGGTGAGGGCTACACCTTC. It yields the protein CASSPLGQGEGYTF.

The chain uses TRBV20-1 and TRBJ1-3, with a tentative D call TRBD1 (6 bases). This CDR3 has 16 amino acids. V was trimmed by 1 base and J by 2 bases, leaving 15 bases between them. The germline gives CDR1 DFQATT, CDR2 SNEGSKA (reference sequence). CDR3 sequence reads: CSARVGTRGPGNTIYF. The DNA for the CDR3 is TGCAGTGCTAGAGTGGGGACCCGGGGGCCTGGAAACACCATATATTTT.

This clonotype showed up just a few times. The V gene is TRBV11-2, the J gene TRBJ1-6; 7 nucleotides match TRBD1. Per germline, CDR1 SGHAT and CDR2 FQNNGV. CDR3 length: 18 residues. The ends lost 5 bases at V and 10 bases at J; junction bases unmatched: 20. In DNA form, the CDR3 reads TGTGCCAGCAGCCTCCCCACAGGGGCCGCTCTTGGTCAGTCACCCCTCCACTTT. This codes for CASSLPTGAALGQSPLHF.

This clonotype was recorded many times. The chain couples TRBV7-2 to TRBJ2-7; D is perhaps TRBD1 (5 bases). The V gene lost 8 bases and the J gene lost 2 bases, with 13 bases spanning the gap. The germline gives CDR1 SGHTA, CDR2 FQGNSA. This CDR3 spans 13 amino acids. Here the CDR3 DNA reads TGTGCCAGCTCCCGGACAACTACCTACGAGCAGTACTTC. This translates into CASSRTTTYEQYF.

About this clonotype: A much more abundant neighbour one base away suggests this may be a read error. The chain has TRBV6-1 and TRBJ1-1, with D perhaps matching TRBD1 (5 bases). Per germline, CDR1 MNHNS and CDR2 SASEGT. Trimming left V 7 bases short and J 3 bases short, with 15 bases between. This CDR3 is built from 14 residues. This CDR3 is CASTRRLGDTEAFF. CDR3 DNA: TGTGCCAGCACCAGAAGGTTAGGGGACACTGAAGCTTTCTTT.

CDR3 residues: CASSPGTRNEQFF. The CDR3 DNA follows: TGTGCCAGCAGCCCCGGGACGAGGAATGAGCAGTTCTTC. The chain employs TRBV7-3 and TRBJ2-1; the D gene could be TRBD1 or TRBD2 (5 bases each). Looked up from germline, CDR1 is SGHTA and CDR2 is FQGTGA. V gave up 5 bases and J gave up 7 bases, with 12 bases separating them. The CDR3 has 13 amino acids.

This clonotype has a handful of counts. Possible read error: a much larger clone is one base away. Written as DNA, the CDR3 is TGTGCCAGAAGCCCAGGACTGGATACGCAGTATTTT. Translating gives CARSPGLDTQYF. This sequence joins TRBV27 and TRBJ2-3, with D perhaps TRBD2 (5 bases). Trimming stripped 9 bases from V and 6 bases from J, with 13 bases between. The CDR3 length is 12 residues. The germline V gene has CDR1 MNHEY and CDR2 SMNVEV (reference sequence).

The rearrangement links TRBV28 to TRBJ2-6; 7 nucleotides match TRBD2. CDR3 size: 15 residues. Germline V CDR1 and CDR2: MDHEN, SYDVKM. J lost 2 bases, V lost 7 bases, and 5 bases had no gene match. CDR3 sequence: CASTRGGAGANVLTF. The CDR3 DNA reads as TGTGCCAGCACCCGTGGGGGGGCTGGGGCCAACGTCCTGACTTTC.

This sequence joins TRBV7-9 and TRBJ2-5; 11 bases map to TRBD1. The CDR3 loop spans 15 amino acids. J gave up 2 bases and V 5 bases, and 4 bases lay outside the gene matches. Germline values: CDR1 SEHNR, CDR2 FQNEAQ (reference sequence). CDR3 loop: CASSSWDRGQETQYF. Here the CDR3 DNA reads TGTGCCAGCAGCAGCTGGGACAGGGGGCAAGAGACCCAGTACTTC.

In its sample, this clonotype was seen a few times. The CDR3 region is CSARRDREVQPQHF. DNA for the CDR3: TGCAGTGCTCGCCGGGACAGGGAAGTCCAGCCCCAGCATTTT. V is TRBV20-1 and J is TRBJ1-5, with TRBD1 matching 9 bases. This CDR3 spans 14 amino acids. J was trimmed by 7 bases and V by 5 bases; bases with no gene match: 9. Germline CDR1 and CDR2: DFQATT and SNEGSKA (reference sequence).

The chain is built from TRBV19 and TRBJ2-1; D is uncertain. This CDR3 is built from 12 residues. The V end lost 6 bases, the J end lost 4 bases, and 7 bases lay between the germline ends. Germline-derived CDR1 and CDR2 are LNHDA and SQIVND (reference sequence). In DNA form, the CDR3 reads TGTGCCAGTAGGCCTCCGTACAATGAGCAGTTCTTC. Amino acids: CASRPPYNEQFF.